This paragraph covers one TCR beta chain sequence. Its antigen is still unknown. Germline V gene sequence: CDR1 MNHEY, CDR2 SVGAGI. The CDR3 is 15 amino acids. V dropped 7 bases and J dropped 2 bases, with 16 bases sitting between them. The data derive from a study of T cell responses to AZD1222 COVID-19 vaccine. General study results and limits: Just five or six AZD1222 recipients were seropositive at baseline. The donors showed a predominance of white British ancestry and of females, with possible underestimation of clonal diversity. Samples come after the peak T cell response, not at day 14. Vaccine-related CD4 TCRs covered spike, predominating at 160-218 and 743-854.

Sequencing used immunoSEQ multiplex PCR; TCRdb keeps in-frame clones, though not all of them. The sample lists about 180,000 clones, around 88% occurring once. The sample here was peripheral blood, taken 28 days after the second AZD1222 dose. The TCR was taken from an adult who received the AZD1222 COVID-19 vaccine. The chain uses TRBV6-5 and TRBJ2-3, with D tentatively TRBD1 or TRBD2 (5 bases each). The CDR3: CASTSVGGNTDTQYF. The DNA for the CDR3 is TGTGCCAGCACCTCAGTTGGGGGAAACACAGATACGCAGTATTTT.